The source of this TCR beta chain is a study of regulatory T cells in long-lasting Graves disease. Overall study findings and caveats: Analysis covered peripheral blood alone, not thyroid tissue.

Assembly of TCR beta libraries relied on iRepertoire HTBI primers together with Arm-PCR of CDR3 regions. In TCRdb, the multiplex PCR reads were re-called with MiXCR into one record per CDR3 protein. The data show about 460,000 distinct CDR3 sequences, with 12% to 15% seen just once and roughly 15% held by the top ten. In this sample, this clonotype turned up a few times. Its antigen is not known. Time point denoted: newly diagnosed GD, antithyroid drugs for less than 3 months. Extracted PBMC RNA gave rise to the TCR library. This CDR3 is built from 16 residues. V lost 5 bases to trimming and J lost 0 bases, with 17 bases between them. The germline V gene encodes CDR1 LNHDA and CDR2 SQIVND (reference sequence). The sample also formed part of further work on T cells in Graves' hyperthyroidism and ophthalmopathy.

The sample was peripheral blood mononuclear cells (PBMCs), taken at new diagnosis, from a patient treated with antithyroid drugs. This receptor was obtained from a woman in her fifties or sixties with Graves disease. V and J are TRBV19 and TRBJ2-7, with a possible D match to TRBD1 (6 bases). CDR3 amino acids: CASSHAYRVPSYEQYF. DNA for the CDR3: TGTGCCAGTAGTCATGCCTACAGGGTCCCCTCCTACGAGCAGTACTTC.